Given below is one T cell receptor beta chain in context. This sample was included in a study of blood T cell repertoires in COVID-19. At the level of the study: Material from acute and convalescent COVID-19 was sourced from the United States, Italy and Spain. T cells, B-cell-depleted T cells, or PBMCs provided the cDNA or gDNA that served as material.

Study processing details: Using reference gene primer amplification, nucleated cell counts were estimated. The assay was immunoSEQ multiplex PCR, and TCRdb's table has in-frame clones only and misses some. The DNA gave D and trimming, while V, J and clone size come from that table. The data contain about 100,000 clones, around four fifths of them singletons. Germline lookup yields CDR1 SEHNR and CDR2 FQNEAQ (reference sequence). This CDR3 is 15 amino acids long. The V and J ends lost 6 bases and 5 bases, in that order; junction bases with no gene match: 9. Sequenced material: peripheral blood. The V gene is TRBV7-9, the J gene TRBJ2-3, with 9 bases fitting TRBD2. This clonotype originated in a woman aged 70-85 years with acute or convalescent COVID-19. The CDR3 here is CASRGVAGAEDTQYF. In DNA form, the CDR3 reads TGTGCCAGCAGGGGAGTAGCGGGGGCCGAAGATACGCAGTATTTT.